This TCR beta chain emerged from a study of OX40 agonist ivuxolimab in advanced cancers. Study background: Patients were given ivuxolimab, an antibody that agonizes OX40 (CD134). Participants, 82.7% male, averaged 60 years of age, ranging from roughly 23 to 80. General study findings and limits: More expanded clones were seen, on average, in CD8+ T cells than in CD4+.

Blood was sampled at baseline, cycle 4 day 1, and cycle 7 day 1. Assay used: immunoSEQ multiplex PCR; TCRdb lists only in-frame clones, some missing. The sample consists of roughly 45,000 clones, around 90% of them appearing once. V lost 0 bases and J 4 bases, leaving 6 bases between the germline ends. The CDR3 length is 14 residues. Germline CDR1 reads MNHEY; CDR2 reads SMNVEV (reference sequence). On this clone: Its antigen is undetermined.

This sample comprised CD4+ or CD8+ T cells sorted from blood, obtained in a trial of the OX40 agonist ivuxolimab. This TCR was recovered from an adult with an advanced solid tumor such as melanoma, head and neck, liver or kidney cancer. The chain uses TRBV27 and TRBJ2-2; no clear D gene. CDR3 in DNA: TGTGCCAGCAGTTTATCCGTAGGCACCGGGGAGCTGTTTTTT. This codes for CASSLSVGTGELFF.